Below are 10 T cell receptor beta chains sequenced from a single sample in a study of blood T cell repertoires in COVID-19. Sequencing was performed with immunoSEQ multiplex PCR; in TCRdb, only in-frame clones are kept and a portion is missing. Among approximately 130,000 clones, around 89% were seen once, and the ten largest hold roughly a quarter. Specimen: peripheral blood. Source of these receptors: a man aged 70-80 years with active or convalescent COVID-19.

V and J are TRBV6-6 and TRBJ1-2; 9 positions match TRBD1. Germline V gene data show CDR1 as MNHNY and CDR2 as SVGAGI (reference sequence). CDR3 length: 16 residues. V gave up 5 bases and J gave up 8 bases; unmatched junction bases: 15. Written as DNA, the CDR3 is TGTGCCAGCAGTATCCGGGACAGGGCGCAGGGGGGAGGCTACACCTTC. This codes for CASSIRDRAQGGGYTF.

The V and J genes are TRBV24-1 and TRBJ2-2, with a tentative D call TRBD2 (6 bases). V lost 0 bases and J lost 1, with 11 bases in between. From germline, CDR1 is KGHDR and CDR2 SFDVKD. The CDR3 length is 17 residues. CDR3 loop: CATSDLEGRGNTGELFF. CDR3 coding DNA: TGTGCCACCAGTGATTTGGAGGGGCGGGGGAACACCGGGGAGCTGTTTTTT.

The gene calls are TRBV28 and TRBJ2-2; D may be TRBD1 (6 bases). Trimming took off 3 bases at V and 6 bases at J, with 11 bases between the two ends. The CDR3 loop spans 14 amino acids. The germline CDR1 and CDR2 sequences are MDHEN and SYDVKM. CDR3 sequence (DNA): TGTGCCAGCAGTTTTCGAGCAGGGGCCGGGGAGCTGTTTTTT. This encodes CASSFRAGAGELFF.

The V gene is TRBV18, the J gene TRBJ2-3; TRBD1 agrees at 8 bases. Unmatched junction bases numbered 5, after V lost 4 bases and J lost 2 bases. The CDR3 sequence is 15 residues long. The V gene's germline CDR1 is KGHSH and CDR2 LQKENI. CDR3 DNA: TGTGCCAGCTCACTGAGACAGGGGAACACAGATACGCAGTATTTT. As protein: CASSLRQGNTDTQYF.

A single count supports this clone. The CDR3 nucleotides are TGTGCCAGCAGAACAGGGTACGGAGAGACCGGGGAGCTGTTTTTT. It codes for CASRTGYGETGELFF. The chain combines TRBV11-2 with TRBJ2-2; tentative D call: TRBD1 (6 bases). From germline, CDR1 is SGHAT and CDR2 FQNNGV. The CDR3 loop spans 15 amino acids. Trimming shortened V by 6 bases and J by 5 bases, and 16 bases separated the two germline ends.

The rearrangement links TRBV24-1 to TRBJ2-7; 12 bases agree with TRBD2. The germline gives CDR1 KGHDR, CDR2 SFDVKD. This CDR3 spans 18 amino acids. The junction had 18 bases not matched to a gene; V was cut back by 7 bases and J by 6 bases. The CDR3 DNA reads TGTGCCACCAGCTTCCGGACTAGCGGGAAATTCACGTTCAGCGAGCAGTACTTC. Translation: CATSFRTSGKFTFSEQYF.

V usage is TRBV5-1 and J usage is TRBJ2-5; tentative D call: TRBD1 (5 bases). The CDR3 spans 14 residues. Germline loops: CDR1 SGHRS, CDR2 YFSETQ. V lost 0 bases, J lost 3 bases, and 9 bases lay in between. CDR3 nucleotides: TGCGCCAGCAGCTTGGAGAAGGGGAAAGAGACCCAGTACTTC. It translates to CASSLEKGKETQYF.

V is TRBV30 and J is TRBJ2-2, with 7 bases identical to TRBD2. There are 13 residues in the CDR3. CDR1 and CDR2 from the germline V gene are GTSNPN and SVGIG (reference sequence). Trimming at V came to 3 bases and at J to 7 bases, leaving 5 bases not matched to a gene. In DNA form, the CDR3 reads TGTGCCTGGAGCCGGGGCGGGGGCGGGGAGCTGTTTTTT. Translating gives CAWSRGGGGELFF.

This chain uses TRBV4-1 with TRBJ1-5, with 11 bases aligning to TRBD1. V shed 3 bases, J shed 6 bases, and the junction held 4 bases outside the gene matches. This CDR3 contains 15 residues. In germline, CDR1 is MGHRA, CDR2 YSYEKL. The CDR3, as DNA: TGCGCCAGCAGCCATGGACAGGGGGCTGGTCAGCCCCAGCATTTT. This sequence encodes CASSHGQGAGQPQHF.

V gene TRBV28 combines with J gene TRBJ1-2; tentatively, D is TRBD1 (5 bases). Looked up from germline, CDR1 is MDHEN and CDR2 is SYDVKM. The CDR3 loop spans 16 amino acids. Trimming cost V 6 bases and J 2 bases, with 19 bases left between them. The DNA for the CDR3 is TGTGCCAGCAGGCCCGCGGGGGGAACCCTGAACTATGGCTACACCTTC. Its protein product is CASRPAGGTLNYGYTF.